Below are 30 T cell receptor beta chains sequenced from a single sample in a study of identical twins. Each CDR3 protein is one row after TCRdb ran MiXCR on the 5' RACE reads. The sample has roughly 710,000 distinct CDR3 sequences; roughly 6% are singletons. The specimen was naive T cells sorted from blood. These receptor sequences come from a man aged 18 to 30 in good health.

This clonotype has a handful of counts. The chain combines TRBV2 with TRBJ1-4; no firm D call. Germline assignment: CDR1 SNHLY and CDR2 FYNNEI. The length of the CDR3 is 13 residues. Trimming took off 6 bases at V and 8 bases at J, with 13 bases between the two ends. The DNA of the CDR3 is TGTGCCAGCAGCCCGGGCGGTTCAGAAAAACTGTTTTTT. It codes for CASSPGGSEKLFF.

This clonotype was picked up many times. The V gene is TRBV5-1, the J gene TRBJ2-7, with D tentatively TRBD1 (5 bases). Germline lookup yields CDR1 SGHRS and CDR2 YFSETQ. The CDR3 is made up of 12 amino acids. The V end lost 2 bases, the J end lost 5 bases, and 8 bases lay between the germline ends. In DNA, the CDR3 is TGCGCCAGCAGCTTAGGGGTCCACGAGCAGTACTTC. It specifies CASSLGVHEQYF.

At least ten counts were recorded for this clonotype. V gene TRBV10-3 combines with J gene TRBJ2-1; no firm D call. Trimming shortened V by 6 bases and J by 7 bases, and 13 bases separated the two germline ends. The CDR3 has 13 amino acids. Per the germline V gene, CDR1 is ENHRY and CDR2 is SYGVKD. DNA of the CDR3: TGTGCCATCAGAATAAACCAAATTAATGAGCAGTTCTTC. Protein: CAIRINQINEQFF.

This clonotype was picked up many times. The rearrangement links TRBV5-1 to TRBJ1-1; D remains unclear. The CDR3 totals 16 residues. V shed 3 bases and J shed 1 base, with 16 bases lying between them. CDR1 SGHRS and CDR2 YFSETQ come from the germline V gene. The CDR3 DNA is TGCGCCAGCAGCTCGACCCAGTTCGGCGCGAACACTGAAGCTTTCTTT. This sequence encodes CASSSTQFGANTEAFF.

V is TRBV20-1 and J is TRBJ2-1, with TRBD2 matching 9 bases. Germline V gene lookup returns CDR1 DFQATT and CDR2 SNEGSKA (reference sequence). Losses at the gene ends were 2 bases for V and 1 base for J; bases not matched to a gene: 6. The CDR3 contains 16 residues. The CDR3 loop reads CSARPTTSGSYNEQFF. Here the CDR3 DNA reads TGCAGTGCTAGACCAACGACTAGCGGTTCCTACAATGAGCAGTTCTTC.

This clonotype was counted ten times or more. CDR3 loop: CASSPEPGHHYEQYV. CDR3 nucleotides: TGCGCCAGCAGCCCCGAACCGGGACACCACTACGAGCAGTACGTC. The rearrangement links TRBV5-1 to TRBJ2-7; D is perhaps TRBD1 (6 bases). The CDR3 length is 15 residues. CDR1 is SGHRS and CDR2 is YFSETQ in the germline V gene. The V and J ends lost 4 bases and 3 bases respectively, with 17 bases between them.

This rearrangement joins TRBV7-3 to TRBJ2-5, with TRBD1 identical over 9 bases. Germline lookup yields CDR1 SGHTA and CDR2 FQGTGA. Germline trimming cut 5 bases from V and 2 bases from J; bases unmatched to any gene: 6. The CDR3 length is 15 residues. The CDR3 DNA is TGTGCCAGCAGCCAACTGACAGGGGGTCAAGAGACCCAGTACTTC. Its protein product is CASSQLTGGQETQYF.

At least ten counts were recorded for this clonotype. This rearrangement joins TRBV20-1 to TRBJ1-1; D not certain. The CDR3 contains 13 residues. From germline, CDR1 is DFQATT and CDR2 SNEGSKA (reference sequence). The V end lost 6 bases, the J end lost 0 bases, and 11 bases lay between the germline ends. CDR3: CSAEQPLNTEAFF. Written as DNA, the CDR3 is TGCAGTGCCGAGCAACCGCTGAACACTGAAGCTTTCTTT.

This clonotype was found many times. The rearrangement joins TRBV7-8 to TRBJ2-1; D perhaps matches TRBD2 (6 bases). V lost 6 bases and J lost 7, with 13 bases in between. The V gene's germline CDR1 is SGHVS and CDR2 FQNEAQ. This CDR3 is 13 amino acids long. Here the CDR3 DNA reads TGTGCCAGCAGTCTTGGGACTGCAAATGAGCAGTTCTTC. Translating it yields CASSLGTANEQFF.

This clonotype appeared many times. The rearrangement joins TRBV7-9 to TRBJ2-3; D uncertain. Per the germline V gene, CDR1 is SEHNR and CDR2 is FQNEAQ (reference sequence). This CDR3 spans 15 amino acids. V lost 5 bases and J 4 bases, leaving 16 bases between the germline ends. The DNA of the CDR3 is TGTGCCAGCAGCGCTAGGCTGGGCCGAGCAGATACGCAGTATTTT. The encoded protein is CASSARLGRADTQYF.

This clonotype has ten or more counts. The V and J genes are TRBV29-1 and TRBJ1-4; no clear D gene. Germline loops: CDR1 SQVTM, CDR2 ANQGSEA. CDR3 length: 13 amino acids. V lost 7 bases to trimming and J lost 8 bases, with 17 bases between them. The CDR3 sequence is CSAQDVPGEKLFF. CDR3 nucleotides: TGCAGCGCCCAGGACGTCCCTGGCGAAAAACTGTTTTTT.

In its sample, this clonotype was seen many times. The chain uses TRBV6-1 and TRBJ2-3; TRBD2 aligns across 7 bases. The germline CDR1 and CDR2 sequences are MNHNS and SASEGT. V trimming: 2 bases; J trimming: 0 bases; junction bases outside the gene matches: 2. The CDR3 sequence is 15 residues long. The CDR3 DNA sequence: TGTGCCAGCAGTGAACTAGCGGCAAGCACAGATACGCAGTATTTT. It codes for CASSELAASTDTQYF.

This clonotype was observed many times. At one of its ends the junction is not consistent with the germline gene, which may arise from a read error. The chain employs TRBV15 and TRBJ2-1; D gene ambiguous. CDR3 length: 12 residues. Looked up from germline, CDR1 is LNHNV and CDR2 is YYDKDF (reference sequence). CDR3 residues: CATSGEGREQFF. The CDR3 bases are TGTGCCACCAGCGGAGAAGGTCGTGAGCAGTTCTTC.

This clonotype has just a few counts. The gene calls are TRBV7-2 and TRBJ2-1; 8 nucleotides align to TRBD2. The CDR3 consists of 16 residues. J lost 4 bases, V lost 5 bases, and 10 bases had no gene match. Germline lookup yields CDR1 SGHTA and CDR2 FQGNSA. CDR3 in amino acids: CASSLSGSEAYNEQFF. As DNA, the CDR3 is TGTGCCAGCAGCCTGAGCGGGAGTGAGGCATACAATGAGCAGTTCTTC. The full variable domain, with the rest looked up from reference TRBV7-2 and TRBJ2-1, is GAGVSQSPSNKVTEKGKDVELRCDPISGHTALYWYRQSLGQGLEFLIYFQGNSAPDKSGLPSDRFSAERTGGSVSTLTIQRTQQEDSAVYLCASSLSGSEAYNEQFFGPGTRLTVL.

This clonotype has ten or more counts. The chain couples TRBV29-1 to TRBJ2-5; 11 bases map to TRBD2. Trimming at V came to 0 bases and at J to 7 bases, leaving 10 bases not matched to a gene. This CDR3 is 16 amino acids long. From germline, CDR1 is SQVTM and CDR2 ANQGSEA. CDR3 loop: CSVEDRGLADTGTQYF. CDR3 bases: TGCAGCGTTGAAGATCGGGGACTAGCGGATACTGGGACCCAGTACTTC. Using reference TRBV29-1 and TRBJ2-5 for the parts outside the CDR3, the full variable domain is SAVISQKPSRDICQRGTSLTIQCQVDSQVTMMFWYRQQPGQSLTLIATANQGSEATYESGFVIDKFPISRPNLTFSTLTVSNMSPEDSSIYLCSVEDRGLADTGTQYFGPGTRLLVL.

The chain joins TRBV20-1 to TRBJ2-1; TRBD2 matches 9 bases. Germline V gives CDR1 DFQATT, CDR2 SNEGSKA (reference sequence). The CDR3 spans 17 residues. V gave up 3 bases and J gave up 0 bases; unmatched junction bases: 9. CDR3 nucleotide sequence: TGCAGTGCTAGCGGGACTAGCAGGAGGAGCTCCTACAATGAGCAGTTCTTC. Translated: CSASGTSRRSSYNEQFF.

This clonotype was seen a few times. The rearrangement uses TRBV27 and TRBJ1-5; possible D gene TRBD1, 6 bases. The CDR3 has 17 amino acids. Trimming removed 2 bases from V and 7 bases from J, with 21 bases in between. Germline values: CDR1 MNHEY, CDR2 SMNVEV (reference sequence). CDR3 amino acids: CASSLLGTPEIGQPQHF. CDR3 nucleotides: TGTGCCAGCAGTTTACTCGGGACACCTGAAATCGGGCAGCCCCAGCATTTT.

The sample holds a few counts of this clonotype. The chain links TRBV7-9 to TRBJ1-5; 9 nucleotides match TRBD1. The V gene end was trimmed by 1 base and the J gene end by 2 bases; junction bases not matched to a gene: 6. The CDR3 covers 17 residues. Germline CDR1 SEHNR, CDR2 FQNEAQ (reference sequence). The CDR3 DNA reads TGTGCCAGCAGCTTAGTTGCGGGACAGGGAGGCAATCAGCCCCAGCATTTT. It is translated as CASSLVAGQGGNQPQHF.

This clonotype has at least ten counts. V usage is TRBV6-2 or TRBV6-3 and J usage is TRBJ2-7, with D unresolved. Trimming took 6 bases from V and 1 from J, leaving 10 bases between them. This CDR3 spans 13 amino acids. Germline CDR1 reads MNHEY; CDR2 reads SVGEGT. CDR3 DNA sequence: TGTGCCAGCAGGCCCGTAGGGTCCTACGAGCAGTACGTC. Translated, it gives CASRPVGSYEQYV.

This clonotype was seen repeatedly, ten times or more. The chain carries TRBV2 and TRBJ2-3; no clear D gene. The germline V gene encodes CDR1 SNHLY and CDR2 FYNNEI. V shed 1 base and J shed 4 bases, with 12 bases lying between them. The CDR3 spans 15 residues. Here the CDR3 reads CASSEGRASADTQYF. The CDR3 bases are TGTGCCAGCAGTGAAGGTCGGGCGTCGGCAGATACGCAGTATTTT. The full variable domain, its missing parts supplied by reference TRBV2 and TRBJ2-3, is EPEVTQTPSHQVTQMGQEVILRCVPISNHLYFYWYRQILGQKVEFLVSFYNNEISEKSEIFDDQFSVERPDGSNFTLKIRSTKLEDSAMYFCASSEGRASADTQYFGPGTRLTVL.

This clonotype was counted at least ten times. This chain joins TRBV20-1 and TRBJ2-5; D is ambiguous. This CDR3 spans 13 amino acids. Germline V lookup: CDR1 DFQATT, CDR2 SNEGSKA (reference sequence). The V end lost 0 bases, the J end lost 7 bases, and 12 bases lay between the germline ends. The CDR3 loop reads CSARDPASLTQYF. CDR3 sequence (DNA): TGCAGTGCTAGAGATCCAGCCAGCCTGACCCAGTACTTC.

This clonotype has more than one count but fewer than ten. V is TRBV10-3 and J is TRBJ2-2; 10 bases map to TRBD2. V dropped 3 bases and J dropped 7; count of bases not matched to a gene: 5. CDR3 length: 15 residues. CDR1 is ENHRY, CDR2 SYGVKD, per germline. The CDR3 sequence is CAISDQREGVGELFF. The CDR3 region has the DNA TGTGCCATCAGTGACCAGCGGGAGGGCGTCGGGGAGCTGTTTTTT.

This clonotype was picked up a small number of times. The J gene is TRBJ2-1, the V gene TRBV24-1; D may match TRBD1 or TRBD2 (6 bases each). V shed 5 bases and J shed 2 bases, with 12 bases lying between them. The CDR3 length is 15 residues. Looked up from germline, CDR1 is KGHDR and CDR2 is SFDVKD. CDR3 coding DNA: TGTGCCACCAGTGCGGGCGGGACACCCTACAATGAGCAGTTCTTC. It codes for CATSAGGTPYNEQFF.

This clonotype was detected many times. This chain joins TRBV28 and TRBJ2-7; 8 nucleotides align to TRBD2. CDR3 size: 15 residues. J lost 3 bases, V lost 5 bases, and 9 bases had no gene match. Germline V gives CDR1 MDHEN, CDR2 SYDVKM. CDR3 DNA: TGTGCCAGCAGTCCCAGGCTAGCGGGTATCTACGAGCAGTACTTC. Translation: CASSPRLAGIYEQYF.

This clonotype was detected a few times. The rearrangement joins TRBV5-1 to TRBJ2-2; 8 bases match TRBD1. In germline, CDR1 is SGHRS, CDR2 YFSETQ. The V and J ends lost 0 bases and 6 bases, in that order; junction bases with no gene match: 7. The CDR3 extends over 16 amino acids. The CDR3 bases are TGCGCCAGCAGCTTGGTCGGACAGGGTTTGTCCGGGGAGCTGTTTTTT. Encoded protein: CASSLVGQGLSGELFF.

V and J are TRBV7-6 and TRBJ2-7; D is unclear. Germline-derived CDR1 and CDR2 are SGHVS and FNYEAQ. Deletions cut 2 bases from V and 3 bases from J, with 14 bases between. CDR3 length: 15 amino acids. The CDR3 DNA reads TGTGCCAGCAGCTTATGGCAGGATCGGTTCTACGAGCAGTACGTC. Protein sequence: CASSLWQDRFYEQYV.

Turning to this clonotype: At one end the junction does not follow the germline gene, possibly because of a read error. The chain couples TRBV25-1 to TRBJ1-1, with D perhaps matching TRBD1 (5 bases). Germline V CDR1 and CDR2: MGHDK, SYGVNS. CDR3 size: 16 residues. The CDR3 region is CASQIRWDRMGTEAFF. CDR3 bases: TGTGCCAGCCAGATCCGTTGGGACCGGATGGGCACTGAAGCCTTCTTT.

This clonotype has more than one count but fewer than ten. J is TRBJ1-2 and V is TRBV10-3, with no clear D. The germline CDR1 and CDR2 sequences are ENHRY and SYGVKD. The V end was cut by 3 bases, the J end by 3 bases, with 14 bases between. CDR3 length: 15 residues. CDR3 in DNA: TGTGCCATCAGTGACCGTAGGGCCACTGACTATGGCTACACCTTC. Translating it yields CAISDRRATDYGYTF.

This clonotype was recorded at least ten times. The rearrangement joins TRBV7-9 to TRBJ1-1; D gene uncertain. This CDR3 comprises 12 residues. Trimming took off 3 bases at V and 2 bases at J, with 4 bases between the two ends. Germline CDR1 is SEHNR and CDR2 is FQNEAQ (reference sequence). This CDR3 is CASSLINTEAFF. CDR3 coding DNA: TGTGCCAGCAGCTTGATCAACACTGAAGCTTTCTTT.

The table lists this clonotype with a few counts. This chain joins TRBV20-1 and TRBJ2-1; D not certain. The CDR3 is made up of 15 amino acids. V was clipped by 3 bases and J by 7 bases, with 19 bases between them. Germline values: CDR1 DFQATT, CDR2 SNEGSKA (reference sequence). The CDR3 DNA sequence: TGCAGTGCTAGCCCGGACCAAGGTCCACAGAATGAGCAGTTCTTC. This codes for CSASPDQGPQNEQFF.